The TCR beta chain under discussion was sequenced for a study of cytomegalovirus exposure and HLA in healthy donors. V was trimmed by 1 base and J by 4 bases, leaving 4 bases between them. The CDR3 has 12 amino acids. Germline-derived CDR1 and CDR2 are SGHTA and FQGNSA. PCR amplification relied on 60 Vbeta primers (plus 13 Jbeta primers). Profiled with immunoSEQ multiplex PCR; TCRdb holds only in-frame clones, not every one. The data hold roughly 160,000 clones, with 65% to 85% observed a single time. V and J are TRBV7-2 and TRBJ2-5; D remains unclear. The receptor was isolated from a male donor in good health and CMV-seronegative. Input material: PBMCs. CDR3 DNA sequence: TGTGCCAGCAGCTTAGATCTAGAGACCCAGTACTTC. Encoded protein: CASSLDLETQYF. The full variable domain, with the rest looked up from reference TRBV7-2 and TRBJ2-5, is GAGVSQSPSNKVTEKGKDVELRCDPISGHTALYWYRQSLGQGLEFLIYFQGNSAPDKSGLPSDRFSAERTGGSVSTLTIQRTQQEDSAVYLCASSLDLETQYFGPGTRLLVL.